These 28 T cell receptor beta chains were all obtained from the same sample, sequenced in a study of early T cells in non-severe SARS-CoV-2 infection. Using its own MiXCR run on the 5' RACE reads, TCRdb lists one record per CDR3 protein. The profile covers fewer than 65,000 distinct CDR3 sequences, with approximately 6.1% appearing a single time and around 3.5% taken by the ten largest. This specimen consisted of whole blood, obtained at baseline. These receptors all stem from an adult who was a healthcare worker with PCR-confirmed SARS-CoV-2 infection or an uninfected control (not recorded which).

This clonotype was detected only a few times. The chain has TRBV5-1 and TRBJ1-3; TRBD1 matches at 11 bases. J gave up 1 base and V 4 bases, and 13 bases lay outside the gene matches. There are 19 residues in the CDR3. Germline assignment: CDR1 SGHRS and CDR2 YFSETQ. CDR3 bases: TGCGCCAGCAGCCCCCGGACAGGGGGCAGCGTGGATTCTGGAAACACCATATATTTT. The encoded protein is CASSPRTGGSVDSGNTIYF.

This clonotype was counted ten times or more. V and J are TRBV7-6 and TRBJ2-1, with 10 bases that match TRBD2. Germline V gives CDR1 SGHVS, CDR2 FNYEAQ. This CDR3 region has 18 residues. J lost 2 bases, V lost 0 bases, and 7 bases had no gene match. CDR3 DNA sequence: TGTGCCAGCAGCTTAGCCGAAGGACTAGCGGAGACCTACAATGAGCAGTTCTTC. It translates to CASSLAEGLAETYNEQFF. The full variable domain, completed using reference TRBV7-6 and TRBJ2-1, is GAGVSQSPRYKVTKRGQDVALRCDPISGHVSLYWYRQALGQGPEFLTYFNYEAQQDKSGLPNDRFSAERPEGSISTLTIQRTEQRDSAMYRCASSLAEGLAETYNEQFFGPGTRLTVL.

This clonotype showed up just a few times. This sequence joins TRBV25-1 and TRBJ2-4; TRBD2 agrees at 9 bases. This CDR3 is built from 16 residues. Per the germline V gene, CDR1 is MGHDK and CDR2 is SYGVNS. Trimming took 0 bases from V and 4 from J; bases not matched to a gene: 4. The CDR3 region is CASSEYMTSGKNIQYF. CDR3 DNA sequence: TGTGCCAGCAGTGAATATATGACTAGCGGAAAAAACATTCAGTACTTC.

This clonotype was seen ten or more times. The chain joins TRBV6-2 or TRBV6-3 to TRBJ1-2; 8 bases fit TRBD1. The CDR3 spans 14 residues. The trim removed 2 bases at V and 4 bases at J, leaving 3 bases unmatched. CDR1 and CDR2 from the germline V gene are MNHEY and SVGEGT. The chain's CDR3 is CASSYPDRAYGYTF. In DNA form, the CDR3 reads TGTGCCAGCAGTTACCCGGACAGGGCCTATGGCTACACCTTC.

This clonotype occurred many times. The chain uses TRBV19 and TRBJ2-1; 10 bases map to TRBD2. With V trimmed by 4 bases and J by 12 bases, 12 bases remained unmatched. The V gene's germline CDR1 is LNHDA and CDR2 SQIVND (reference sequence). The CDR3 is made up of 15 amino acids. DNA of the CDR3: TGTGCCAGTAGTACGTCGGTCCTAGCGGGAGAAGGGCAGTTCTTC. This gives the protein CASSTSVLAGEGQFF.

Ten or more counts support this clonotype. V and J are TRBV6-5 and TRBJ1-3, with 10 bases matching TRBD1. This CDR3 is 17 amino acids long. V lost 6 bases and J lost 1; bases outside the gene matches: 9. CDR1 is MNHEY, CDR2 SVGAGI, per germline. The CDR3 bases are TGTGCCAGCAGCCAGGGACAGGGGTTCCTTTCTGGAAACACCATATATTTT. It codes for CASSQGQGFLSGNTIYF.

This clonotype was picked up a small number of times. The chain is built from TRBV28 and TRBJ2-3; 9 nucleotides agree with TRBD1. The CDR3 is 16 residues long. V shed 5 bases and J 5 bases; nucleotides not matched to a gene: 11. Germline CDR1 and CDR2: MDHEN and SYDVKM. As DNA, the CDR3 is TGTGCCAGCAGTCATTCTGGACAGGGGAGGAGAGATACGCAGTATTTT. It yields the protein CASSHSGQGRRDTQYF.

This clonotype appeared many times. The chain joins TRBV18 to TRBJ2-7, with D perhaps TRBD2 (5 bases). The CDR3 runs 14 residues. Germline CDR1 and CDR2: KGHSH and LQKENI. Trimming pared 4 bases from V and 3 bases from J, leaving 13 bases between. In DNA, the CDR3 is TGTGCCAGCTCACGAGGGCCGGAATACTACGAGCAGTACTTC. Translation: CASSRGPEYYEQYF.

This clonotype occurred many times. CDR3 in amino acids: CASSYIPPGGRAYNEQFF. CDR3 coding DNA: TGTGCCAGCAGTTATATCCCCCCCGGGGGGCGGGCCTACAATGAGCAGTTCTTC. The V call is TRBV28, the J call TRBJ2-1; the D gene is possibly TRBD2 (7 bases). This CDR3 region has 18 residues. Germline V gene lookup returns CDR1 MDHEN and CDR2 SYDVKM. The V end lost 4 bases, the J end lost 2 bases, and 21 bases lay between the germline ends. The full variable domain, rest sourced from reference TRBV28 and TRBJ2-1, is DVKVTQSSRYLVKRTGEKVFLECVQDMDHENMFWYRQDPGLGLRLIYFSYDVKMKEKGDIPEGYSVSREKKERFSLILESASTNQTSMYLCASSYIPPGGRAYNEQFFGPGTRLTVL.

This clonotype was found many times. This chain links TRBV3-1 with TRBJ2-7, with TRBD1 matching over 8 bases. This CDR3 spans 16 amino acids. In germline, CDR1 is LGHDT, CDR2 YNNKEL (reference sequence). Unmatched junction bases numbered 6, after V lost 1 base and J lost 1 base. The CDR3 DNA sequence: TGTGCCAGCAGCCAAGGCAGAACAGGGGGGTCCTACGAGCAGTACTTC. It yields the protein CASSQGRTGGSYEQYF.

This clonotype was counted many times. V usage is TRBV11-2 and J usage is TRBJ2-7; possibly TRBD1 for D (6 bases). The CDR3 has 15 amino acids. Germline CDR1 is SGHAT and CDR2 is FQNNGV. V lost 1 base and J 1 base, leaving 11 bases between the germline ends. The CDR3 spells CASSLGDMTSYEQYF. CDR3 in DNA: TGTGCCAGCAGCTTAGGGGACATGACTTCCTACGAGCAGTACTTC.

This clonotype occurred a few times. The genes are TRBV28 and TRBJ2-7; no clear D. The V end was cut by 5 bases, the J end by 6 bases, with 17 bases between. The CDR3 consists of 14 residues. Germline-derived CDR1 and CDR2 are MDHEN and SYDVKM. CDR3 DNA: TGTGCCAGCAGTCAAGACGGAGCTCTTCTCGAGCAGTACTTC. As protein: CASSQDGALLEQYF.

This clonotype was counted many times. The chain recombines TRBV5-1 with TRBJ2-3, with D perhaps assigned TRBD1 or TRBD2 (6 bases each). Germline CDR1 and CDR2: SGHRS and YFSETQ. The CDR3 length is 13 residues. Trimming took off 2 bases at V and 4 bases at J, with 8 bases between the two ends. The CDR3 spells CASSLRGADTQYF. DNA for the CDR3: TGCGCCAGCAGCTTAAGGGGGGCAGATACGCAGTATTTT.

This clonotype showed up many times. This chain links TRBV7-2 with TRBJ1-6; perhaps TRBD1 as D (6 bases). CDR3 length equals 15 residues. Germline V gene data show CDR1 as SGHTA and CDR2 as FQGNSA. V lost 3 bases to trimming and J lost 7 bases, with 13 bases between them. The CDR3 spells CASSLTGPRNSPLHF. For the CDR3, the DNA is TGTGCCAGCAGCTTGACAGGCCCTCGGAATTCACCCCTCCACTTT.

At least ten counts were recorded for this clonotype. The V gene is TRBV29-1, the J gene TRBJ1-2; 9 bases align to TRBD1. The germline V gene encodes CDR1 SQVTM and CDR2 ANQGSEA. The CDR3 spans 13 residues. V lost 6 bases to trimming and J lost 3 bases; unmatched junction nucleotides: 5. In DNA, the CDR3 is TGCAGCGTGGGACAGGGCATGGACTATGGCTACACCTTC. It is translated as CSVGQGMDYGYTF.

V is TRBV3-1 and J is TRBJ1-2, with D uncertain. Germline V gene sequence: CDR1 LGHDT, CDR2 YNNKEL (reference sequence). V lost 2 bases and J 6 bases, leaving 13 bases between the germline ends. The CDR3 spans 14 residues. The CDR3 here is CASSQRTLRNGYTF. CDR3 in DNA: TGTGCCAGCAGCCAAAGGACCTTGCGGAATGGCTACACCTTC.

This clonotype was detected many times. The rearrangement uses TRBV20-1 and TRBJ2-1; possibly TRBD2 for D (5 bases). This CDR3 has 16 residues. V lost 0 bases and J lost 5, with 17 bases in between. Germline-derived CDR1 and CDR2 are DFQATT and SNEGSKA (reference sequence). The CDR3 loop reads CSARDPNRGNNNEQFF. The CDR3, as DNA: TGCAGTGCTAGAGATCCTAACCGGGGAAATAACAATGAGCAGTTCTTC.

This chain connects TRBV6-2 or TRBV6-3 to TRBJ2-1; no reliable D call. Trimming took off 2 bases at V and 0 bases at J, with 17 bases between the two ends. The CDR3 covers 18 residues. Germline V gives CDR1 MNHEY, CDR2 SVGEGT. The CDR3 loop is CASSYGPFKWDSYNEQFF. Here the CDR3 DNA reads TGTGCCAGCAGTTACGGGCCTTTTAAATGGGACTCCTACAATGAGCAGTTCTTC.

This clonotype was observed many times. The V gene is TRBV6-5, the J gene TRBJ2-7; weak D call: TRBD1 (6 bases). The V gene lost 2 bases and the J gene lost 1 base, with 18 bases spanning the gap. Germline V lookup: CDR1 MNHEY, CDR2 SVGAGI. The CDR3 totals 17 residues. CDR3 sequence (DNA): TGTGCCAGCAGTTACGGCAGGGGCTTTTCCCTTTCCTACGAGCAGTACTTC. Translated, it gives CASSYGRGFSLSYEQYF.

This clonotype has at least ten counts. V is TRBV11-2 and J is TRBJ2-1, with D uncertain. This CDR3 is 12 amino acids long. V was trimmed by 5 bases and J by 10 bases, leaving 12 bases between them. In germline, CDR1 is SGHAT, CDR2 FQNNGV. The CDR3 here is CASSQGSPEQFF. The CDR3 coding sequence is TGTGCCAGCAGCCAAGGCTCCCCCGAGCAGTTCTTC.

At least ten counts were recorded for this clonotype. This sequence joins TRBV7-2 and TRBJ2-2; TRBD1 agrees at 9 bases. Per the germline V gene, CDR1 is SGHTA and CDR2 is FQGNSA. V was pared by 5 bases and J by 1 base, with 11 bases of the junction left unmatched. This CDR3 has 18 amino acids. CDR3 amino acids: CASSPTGGRTLNTGELFF. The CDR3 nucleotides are TGTGCCAGCAGCCCAACAGGGGGCCGAACGTTGAACACCGGGGAGCTGTTTTTT.

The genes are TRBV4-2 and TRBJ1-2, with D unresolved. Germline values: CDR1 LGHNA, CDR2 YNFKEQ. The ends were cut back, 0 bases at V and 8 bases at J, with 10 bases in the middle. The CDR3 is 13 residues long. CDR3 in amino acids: CASSQDRSVGYTF. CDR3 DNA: TGTGCCAGCAGCCAAGATAGGTCCGTCGGCTACACCTTC.

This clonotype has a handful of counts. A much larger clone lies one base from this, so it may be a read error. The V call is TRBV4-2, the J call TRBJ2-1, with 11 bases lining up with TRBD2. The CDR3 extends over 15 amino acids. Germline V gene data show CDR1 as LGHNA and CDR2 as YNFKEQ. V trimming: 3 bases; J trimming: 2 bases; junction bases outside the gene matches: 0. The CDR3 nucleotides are TGTGCCAGCAGCCAGGGACTAGCGGCCTACAATGAGCAGTTCTTC. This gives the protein CASSQGLAAYNEQFF.

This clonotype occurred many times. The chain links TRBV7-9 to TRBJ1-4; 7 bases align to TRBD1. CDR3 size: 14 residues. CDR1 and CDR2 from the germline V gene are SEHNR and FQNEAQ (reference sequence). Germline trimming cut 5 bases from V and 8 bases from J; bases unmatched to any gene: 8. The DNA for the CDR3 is TGTGCCAGCAGCCGAAATAGGGGGCCGGAAAAACTGTTTTTT. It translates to CASSRNRGPEKLFF.

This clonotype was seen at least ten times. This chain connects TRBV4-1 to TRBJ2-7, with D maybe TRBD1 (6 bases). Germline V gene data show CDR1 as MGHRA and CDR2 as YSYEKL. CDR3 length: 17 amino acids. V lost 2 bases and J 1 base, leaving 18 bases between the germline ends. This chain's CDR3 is CASSQPTWGRRSYEQYF. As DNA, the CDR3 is TGCGCCAGCAGCCAACCTACCTGGGGGCGGAGGTCCTACGAGCAGTACTTC.

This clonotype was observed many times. This CDR3 is CASSLYTGQEYGYTF. For the CDR3, the DNA is TGTGCCAGCAGCTTATATACGGGACAGGAGTATGGCTACACCTTC. The rearrangement joins TRBV7-8 to TRBJ1-2; 8 nucleotides agree with TRBD1. Looked up from germline, CDR1 is SGHVS and CDR2 is FQNEAQ. J lost 5 bases, V lost 2 bases, and 7 bases had no gene match. The CDR3 length is 15 residues.

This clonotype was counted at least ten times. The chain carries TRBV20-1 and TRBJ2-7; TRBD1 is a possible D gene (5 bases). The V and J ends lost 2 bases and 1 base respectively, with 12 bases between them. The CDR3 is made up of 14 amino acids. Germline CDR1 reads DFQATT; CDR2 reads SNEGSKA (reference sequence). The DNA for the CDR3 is TGCAGTGCTAGAACAGGATGGATTTCCTACGAGCAGTACTTC. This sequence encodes CSARTGWISYEQYF.

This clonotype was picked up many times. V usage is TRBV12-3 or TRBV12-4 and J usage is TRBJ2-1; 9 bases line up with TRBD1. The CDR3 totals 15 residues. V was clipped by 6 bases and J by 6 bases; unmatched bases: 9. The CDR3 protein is CASSRRQGDSNEQFF. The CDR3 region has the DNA TGTGCCAGCAGCCGCAGACAGGGGGATTCCAATGAGCAGTTCTTC.